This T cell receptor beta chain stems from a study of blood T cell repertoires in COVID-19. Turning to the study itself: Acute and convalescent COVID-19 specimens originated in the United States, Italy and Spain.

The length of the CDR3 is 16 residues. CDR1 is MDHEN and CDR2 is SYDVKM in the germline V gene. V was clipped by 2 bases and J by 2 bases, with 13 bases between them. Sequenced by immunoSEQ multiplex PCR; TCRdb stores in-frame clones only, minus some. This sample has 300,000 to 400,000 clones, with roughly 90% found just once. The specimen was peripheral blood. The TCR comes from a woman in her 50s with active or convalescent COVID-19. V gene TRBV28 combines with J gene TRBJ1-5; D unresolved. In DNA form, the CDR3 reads TGTGCCAGCAGTTTAGACTCTGGATGGGGCAATCAGCCCCAGCATTTT. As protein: CASSLDSGWGNQPQHF.